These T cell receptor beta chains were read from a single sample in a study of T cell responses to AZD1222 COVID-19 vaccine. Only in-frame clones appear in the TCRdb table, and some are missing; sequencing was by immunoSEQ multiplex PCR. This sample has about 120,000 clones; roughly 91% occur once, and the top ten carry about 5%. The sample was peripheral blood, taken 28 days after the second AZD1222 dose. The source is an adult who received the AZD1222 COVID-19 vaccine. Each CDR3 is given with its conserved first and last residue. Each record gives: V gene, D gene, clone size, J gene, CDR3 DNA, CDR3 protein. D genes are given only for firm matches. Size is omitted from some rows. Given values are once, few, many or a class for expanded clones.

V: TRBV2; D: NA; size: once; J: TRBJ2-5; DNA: TGTGCCAGCAAAAGGAACCAAGAGACCCAGTACTTC; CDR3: CASKRNQETQYF
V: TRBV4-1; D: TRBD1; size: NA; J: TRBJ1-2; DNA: TGCGCCAGCAGCCTTGGACAGGGTAAAAACTATGGCTACACCTTC; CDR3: CASSLGQGKNYGYTF
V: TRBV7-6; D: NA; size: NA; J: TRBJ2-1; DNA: TGTGCCAGCAGCCCCGATCACGGGGCGTACAATGAGCAGTTCTTC; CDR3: CASSPDHGAYNEQFF
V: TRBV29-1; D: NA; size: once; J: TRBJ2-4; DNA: TGCAGCGCCACGCGGGGTGGTCAAAACATTCAGTACTTC; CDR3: CSATRGGQNIQYF
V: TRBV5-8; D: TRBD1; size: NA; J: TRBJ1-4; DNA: TGTGCCAGCAGCGCCGGACAGGGAACCGCAACTAATGAAAAACTGTTTTTT; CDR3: CASSAGQGTATNEKLFF
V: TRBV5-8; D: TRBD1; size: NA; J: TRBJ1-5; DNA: TGTGCCAGCAGCTTGACCGGACAGGGCAGTCAGCCCCAGCATTTT; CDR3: CASSLTGQGSQPQHF
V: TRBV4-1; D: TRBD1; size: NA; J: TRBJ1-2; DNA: TGCGCCAGCAGACAAGTGGGGGGCCAGGGGGCGTATGGCTACACCTTC; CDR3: CASRQVGGQGAYGYTF
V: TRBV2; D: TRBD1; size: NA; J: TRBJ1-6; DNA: TGTGCCAGCAGTCCTCCGGGACAGGGTAGAACACCCCTCCACTTT; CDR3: CASSPPGQGRTPLHF
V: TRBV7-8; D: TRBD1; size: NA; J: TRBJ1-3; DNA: TGTGCCAGCAGCGAGGGACAGCAAATCTCTGGAAACACCATATATTTT; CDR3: CASSEGQQISGNTIYF
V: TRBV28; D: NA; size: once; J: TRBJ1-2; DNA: TGTGCCAGCAGTTTATGGGGGGGGTCAAGAGGCTACACCTTC; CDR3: CASSLWGGSRGYTF
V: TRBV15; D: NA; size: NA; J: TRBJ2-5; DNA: TGTGCCACCAGCAGAGTTACAGAAGAGACCCAGTACTTC; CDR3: CATSRVTEETQYF
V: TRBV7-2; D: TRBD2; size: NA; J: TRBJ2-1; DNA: TGTGCCAGCAGCTTAGGGACTAGCGGGAGATATGAGCAGTTCTTC; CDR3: CASSLGTSGRYEQFF
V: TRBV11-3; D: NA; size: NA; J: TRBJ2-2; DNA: TGTGCCAGCAGCTCCAGGGACACCGGGGAGCTGTTTTTT; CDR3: CASSSRDTGELFF
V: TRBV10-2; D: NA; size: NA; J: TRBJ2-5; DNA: TGCGCCAGCAGTGTGATACAGGAGACCCAGTACTTC; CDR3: CASSVIQETQYF
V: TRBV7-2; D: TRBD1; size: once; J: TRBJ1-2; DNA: TGTGCCAGCAGCTTATTCCGGGACAGGGATGTCTATGGCTACACCTTC; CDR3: CASSLFRDRDVYGYTF
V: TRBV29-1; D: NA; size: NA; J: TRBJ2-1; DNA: TGCAGCGTTGATTCAAGGGGATCTGATGAGCAGTTCTTC; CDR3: CSVDSRGSDEQFF
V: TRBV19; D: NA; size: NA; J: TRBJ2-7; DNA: TGTGCCAGTAGTCCGGGTCTCTACGAGCAGTACTTC; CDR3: CASSPGLYEQYF